Following are 22 T cell receptor beta chains from one sample sequenced in a study of low-dose radiotherapy and immunotherapy resistance in tumors. First-strand cDNA relied on TRAV- and TRBV-specific primers spanning alpha and beta chains. TCRs were put through approximately 20 PCR cycles of amplification with Phusion. A constant-region primer and the V-primer adapter served as the primer pair. TCRdb reprocessed the reads via MiXCR and lists one record per CDR3 protein. The sample has about 100,000 distinct CDR3 sequences, around 20% seen once. The time point is: after trial treatment. Noted treatment: LDRT plus nivolumab, ipilimumab, low-dose cyclophosphamide and aspirin (RACIN trial). Sequenced here: PBMCs, sampled after low-dose radiotherapy plus immunotherapy. These receptors all stem from a male donor with prostate cancer.

This clonotype was found many times. The chain joins TRBV3-1 to TRBJ2-2, with a weak D call TRBD2 (5 bases). This CDR3 region has 14 residues. The V gene's germline CDR1 is LGHDT and CDR2 YNNKEL (reference sequence). V lost 1 base and J lost 6, with 9 bases in between. The CDR3: CASSQARGPGELFF. CDR3 nucleotides: TGTGCCAGCAGCCAAGCCCGGGGTCCCGGGGAGCTGTTTTTT.

This clonotype was counted at least ten times. The gene calls are TRBV5-4 and TRBJ2-7, with D perhaps assigned TRBD1 or TRBD2 (5 bases each). CDR3 length: 13 residues. Germline CDR1 reads SGHNT; CDR2 reads YYREEE (reference sequence). Trimming stripped 1 base from V and 5 bases from J, with 10 bases between. This CDR3 reads CASSLIGGHEQYF. The CDR3 DNA is TGTGCCAGCAGCTTGATTGGGGGTCACGAGCAGTACTTC.

CDR3 protein: CATRGGTANTGELFF. The CDR3 nucleotides are TGTGCCACCAGGGGAGGGACAGCGAACACCGGGGAGCTGTTTTTT. This chain connects TRBV24-1 to TRBJ2-2; D is tentatively TRBD1 or TRBD2 (7 bases each). This CDR3 spans 15 amino acids. Germline CDR1 and CDR2: KGHDR and SFDVKD. Trimming removed 7 bases at V and 0 bases at J, with 11 bases between.

V is TRBV9 and J is TRBJ2-1, with D hard to call. This CDR3 spans 13 amino acids. Per the germline V gene, CDR1 is SGDLS and CDR2 is YYNGEE. Between the trimmed V and J ends, which lost 0 bases and 2 bases, there was a span of 3 bases. CDR3 sequence: CASSVVPYNEQFF. The CDR3 DNA reads as TGTGCCAGCAGCGTAGTACCCTACAATGAGCAGTTCTTC.

At least ten counts were recorded for this clonotype. The CDR3, as DNA: TGCGCCAGCAGCCCCGTAATTGGCGGAAAAGAGACCCAGTACTTC. This codes for CASSPVIGGKETQYF. The chain has TRBV5-1 and TRBJ2-5; D remains unclear. Trimming took off 4 bases at V and 3 bases at J, with 16 bases between the two ends. This CDR3 spans 15 amino acids. Germline V gene lookup returns CDR1 SGHRS and CDR2 YFSETQ.

This clonotype was seen repeatedly, ten times or more. V usage is TRBV14 and J usage is TRBJ1-2, with D possibly being TRBD1 (5 bases). Between the trimmed V and J ends, which lost 1 base and 3 bases, there was a span of 9 bases. The CDR3 contains 14 residues. CDR1 and CDR2 from the germline V gene are SGHDN and FVKESK. CDR3 loop: CASSQGRDHYGYTF. In DNA, the CDR3 is TGTGCCAGCAGCCAAGGCCGGGACCACTATGGCTACACCTTC.

This clonotype appeared many times. One junction end does not reproduce the germline sequence, and a read error may be involved. DNA of the CDR3: TGTGCTAGTGGGTTGGATCAGCCCCAGCATTTT. Amino acid sequence: CASGLDQPQHF. The chain links TRBV12-5 to TRBJ1-5; no reliable D call. Per germline, CDR1 LGHNT and CDR2 FRNRAP. This CDR3 spans 11 amino acids.

Only one count was recorded for this clonotype. The rearrangement joins TRBV19 to TRBJ2-7, with TRBD1 matching 10 bases. The CDR3 length is 15 residues. Looked up from germline, CDR1 is LNHDA and CDR2 is SQIVND (reference sequence). V gave up 1 base and J gave up 5 bases; unmatched junction bases: 5. CDR3 DNA: TGTGCCAGTAGTATAGGGGACAGGGGAACGGACGAGCAGTACTTC. This gives the protein CASSIGDRGTDEQYF.

This clonotype showed up many times. The V call is TRBV12-3 or TRBV12-4, the J call TRBJ2-1; possible D gene TRBD1, 6 bases. Trimming stripped 7 bases from V and 7 bases from J, with 14 bases between. CDR3 length: 13 amino acids. This chain's CDR3 is CASTSGVWNEQFF. The CDR3 nucleotides read TGTGCCAGCACCTCAGGGGTTTGGAATGAGCAGTTCTTC.

This clonotype was recorded many times. The V and J genes are TRBV4-1 and TRBJ2-7, with D perhaps being TRBD1 or TRBD2 (6 bases each). Germline values: CDR1 MGHRA, CDR2 YSYEKL. The CDR3 runs 13 residues. V gave up 0 bases and J gave up 6 bases, with 9 bases separating them. Here the CDR3 DNA reads TGCGCCAGCAGCCAAGATCGGGGGCGCGAGCAGTACTTC. Translated: CASSQDRGREQYF.

This clonotype was detected ten times or more. For the CDR3, the DNA is TGTGCCTGGAGTGCGGGACTGGTCATTCTCCAAACGAACACCGGGGAGCTGTTTTTT. This sequence encodes CAWSAGLVILQTNTGELFF. The J gene is TRBJ2-2, the V gene TRBV30; D may be TRBD2 (6 bases). CDR3 length equals 19 residues. V was pared by 1 base and J by 0 bases, with 21 bases between. In germline, CDR1 is GTSNPN, CDR2 SVGIG (reference sequence).

This clonotype was seen at least ten times. This chain uses TRBV7-9 with TRBJ1-1; TRBD1 matches 8 bases. J gave up 0 bases and V 5 bases, and 5 bases lay outside the gene matches. CDR3 length equals 15 residues. CDR1 SEHNR and CDR2 FQNEAQ come from the germline V gene (reference sequence). CDR3 DNA: TGTGCCAGCAGCCCCGACAGGGGATTGAACACTGAAGCTTTCTTT. It translates to CASSPDRGLNTEAFF.

This clonotype was picked up a small number of times. V is TRBV2 and J is TRBJ2-3; perhaps TRBD2 as D (7 bases). Per germline, CDR1 SNHLY and CDR2 FYNNEI. V gave up 11 bases and J gave up 1 base, with 16 bases separating them. This CDR3 region has 14 residues. The CDR3 reads CASLGGVRTDTQYF. CDR3 in DNA: TGTGCCTCTTTAGGGGGGGTTCGCACAGATACGCAGTATTTT.

This clonotype was detected a few times. The V and J genes are TRBV5-1 and TRBJ2-5, with 11 positions matching TRBD2. The germline gives CDR1 SGHRS, CDR2 YFSETQ. The CDR3 loop spans 14 amino acids. V shed 3 bases, J shed 2 bases, and the junction held 0 bases outside the gene matches. CDR3: CASSWTSGQETQYF. CDR3 coding DNA: TGCGCCAGCAGCTGGACTAGCGGGCAAGAGACCCAGTACTTC.

In this sample, this clonotype turned up many times. The J gene is TRBJ2-7, the V gene TRBV30, with D possibly matching TRBD1 (6 bases). This CDR3 has 12 residues. Per germline, CDR1 GTSNPN and CDR2 SVGIG (reference sequence). V gave up 5 bases and J gave up 2 bases, with 10 bases separating them. CDR3 region: CAWGQRAYEQYF. CDR3 bases: TGTGCCTGGGGACAGAGGGCCTACGAGCAGTACTTC.

This clonotype was seen many times. The chain recombines TRBV25-1 with TRBJ2-4; 7 bases map to TRBD1. The CDR3 is 14 amino acids. CDR1 is MGHDK and CDR2 is SYGVNS in the germline V gene. With 1 base clipped from V and 13 bases from J, the junction kept 10 bases outside the gene matches. CDR3 region: CASSESPNDRVQYF. CDR3 nucleotide sequence: TGTGCCAGCAGTGAATCCCCCAATGACAGGGTCCAGTACTTC.

This clonotype was counted at least ten times. V is TRBV11-1 and J is TRBJ2-2, with 11 bases fitting TRBD2. The CDR3 has 15 amino acids. The V gene end was trimmed by 4 bases and the J gene end by 6 bases; junction bases not matched to a gene: 4. The germline gives CDR1 SGHAT, CDR2 FQDESV (reference sequence). CDR3 DNA sequence: TGTGCCAGCAGCTATAGCGGGGGGGGACCCGGGGAGCTGTTTTTT. This translates into CASSYSGGGPGELFF.

This clonotype was counted at least ten times. V usage is TRBV18 and J usage is TRBJ2-7; 7 bases map to TRBD1. CDR3 size: 14 residues. With V trimmed by 3 bases and J by 3 bases, 5 bases remained unmatched. The germline V gene encodes CDR1 KGHSH and CDR2 LQKENI. The DNA for the CDR3 is TGTGCCAGCTCACCCCTCCAGGGGGACTACGAGCAGTACTTC. Its protein is CASSPLQGDYEQYF.

This clonotype was counted ten times or more. The J gene is TRBJ2-2, the V gene TRBV12-3 or TRBV12-4; D is perhaps TRBD2 (5 bases). This CDR3 contains 15 residues. Trimming cost V 3 bases and J 0 bases, with 8 bases left between them. The CDR3 bases are TGTGCCAGCAGTTTTTCGACTACGAACACCGGGGAGCTGTTTTTT. Encoded protein: CASSFSTTNTGELFF.

This clonotype was seen ten or more times. The CDR3 region has the DNA TGCAGTGCTAGAGATCCCACTCCTGACAGGGGTGGCTACGAGCAGTACTTC. Protein product: CSARDPTPDRGGYEQYF. This chain connects TRBV20-1 to TRBJ2-7; the match to TRBD1 covers 8 bases. The CDR3 is 17 residues long. V lost 0 bases to trimming and J lost 3 bases; unmatched junction nucleotides: 13. CDR1 and CDR2 from the germline V gene are DFQATT and SNEGSKA (reference sequence).

In its sample, this clonotype was seen many times. The V gene is TRBV20-1, the J gene TRBJ2-2; possibly TRBD2 for D (7 bases). Trimming shortened V by 3 bases and J by 6 bases, and 14 bases separated the two germline ends. The CDR3 is 14 residues long. Germline V gene data show CDR1 as DFQATT and CDR2 as SNEGSKA (reference sequence). The DNA for the CDR3 is TGCAGTGCTAGCTTGGCGGGGGCGCCCGGGGAGCTGTTTTTT. Amino acids: CSASLAGAPGELFF.

Remarks on this clonotype: A far larger clone lies a single base away; this is likely a read error. This chain uses TRBV5-4 with TRBJ2-1; the D gene is possibly TRBD2 (5 bases). Germline CDR1 and CDR2: SGHNT and YYREEE (reference sequence). CDR3 length: 12 amino acids. Trimming pared 3 bases from V and 10 bases from J, leaving 11 bases between. CDR3 nucleotides: TGTGCCAGCAGCTCCGCAGACTACGAGCAGTTCTTC. Translation: CASSSADYEQFF.